Listed below are T cell receptor beta chains from one sample, sequenced in a study of T cell responses to AZD1222 COVID-19 vaccine. Profiled with immunoSEQ multiplex PCR; TCRdb holds only in-frame clones, not every one. The sample shows some 90,000 clones, roughly nine tenths of them seen only once. Material: peripheral blood, obtained on day 0 of AZD1222 vaccination. Source of these receptors: an adult in good health. Both conserved end residues are trimmed from each CDR3. Fields, in order: CDR3 protein, V gene, J gene.

SVGVLEGNGYT	TRBV29-1	TRBJ1-2
ASSQDEGGYT	TRBV3-1/TRBV3-2	TRBJ1-2
ASSPMNGGYGYT	TRBV4-1	TRBJ1-2
ASAGRANIQY	TRBV5-5	TRBJ2-4
ASNDRNSPLH	TRBV19	TRBJ1-6
ASSYRGSFGETQY	TRBV6-5	TRBJ2-5
ASSYRAGNTIY	TRBV11-3	TRBJ1-3
ASQGRSGANVLT	TRBV30	TRBJ2-6
ASRRGGDKYEQY	TRBV5-4	TRBJ2-7
ASSYNREGHEQY	TRBV6-5	TRBJ2-7
ASSEQGGTGELF	TRBV2	TRBJ2-2
ASSYAAAQPNQPQH	TRBV6-6	TRBJ1-5
ASSHKQLIGEQY	TRBV19	TRBJ2-7
ASSLAPDIPSSGNTIY	TRBV7-9	TRBJ1-3
AISAGGVVNTEAF	TRBV10-3	TRBJ1-1
ASSYTRQGPYGYT	TRBV6-5	TRBJ1-2
ASSFTGLINSGYT	TRBV7-9	TRBJ1-2
ASSPRGQAGNEQY	TRBV7-9	TRBJ2-7
ASSVASGPGGPSSEQY	TRBV9	TRBJ2-7
ASSLGSSAFSYNEQF	TRBV5-1	TRBJ2-1
ASRQAGGTGELF	TRBV19	TRBJ2-2
ASSPVRETDTQY	TRBV18	TRBJ2-3
ASSKKRGLHISSNQPQH	TRBV21-1	TRBJ1-5
ALEGRGNNNEQF	TRBV30	TRBJ2-1
ASSWDLSYNEQF	TRBV9	TRBJ2-1
ASSGTEAVAF	TRBV9	TRBJ1-1
ASSHGGQRTDTQY	TRBV7-3	TRBJ2-3
ASSEQGSYNSPLH	TRBV2	TRBJ1-6
ASSPSLAGYAYEQY	TRBV9	TRBJ2-7
ASSRLAGEHTDTQY	TRBV16	TRBJ2-3
ASSSPDRMLDYGYT	TRBV27	TRBJ1-2
ASINGRGNSAGELF	TRBV19	TRBJ2-2
ASSVLSGTSGGEQF	TRBV2	TRBJ2-1
ASSLQGMYQETQY	TRBV7-2	TRBJ2-5
ASSLGRVGTGNTIY	TRBV7-8	TRBJ1-3
ASVAGNTDTQY	TRBV2	TRBJ2-3
ASSLRVNPNYGYT	TRBV7-8	TRBJ1-2
ASSRPGHQLRANYGYT	TRBV4-2	TRBJ1-2
ASSQGPRQGPYGYT	TRBV4-2	TRBJ1-2
AISESRGRTGNTEAF	TRBV10-3	TRBJ1-1
ASSFFTGGQPQH	TRBV5-6	TRBJ1-5
ATSDKAGLEYTQY	TRBV24-1	TRBJ2-3
ASSQDLGDSPLH	TRBV14	TRBJ1-6
ASSPGLAGEQF	TRBV6-5	TRBJ2-1
ASSVAGVLNTQY	TRBV6-1	TRBJ2-3
ASSLGDSDAF	TRBV5-6	TRBJ1-1
ASSPPSVNTEAF	TRBV18	TRBJ1-1
ASSMATGEGNSPLH	TRBV19	TRBJ1-6
AWSVSLTFGGYT	TRBV30	TRBJ1-2
ASSPQAGELF	TRBV18	TRBJ2-2
ASSQTAGTRLLNEQF	TRBV23-1	TRBJ2-1
ASTTGTGGSYGYT	TRBV5-1	TRBJ1-2
ASSSGPFPDSPLH	TRBV5-5	TRBJ1-6
ASSETGQNTEAF	TRBV6-4	TRBJ1-1